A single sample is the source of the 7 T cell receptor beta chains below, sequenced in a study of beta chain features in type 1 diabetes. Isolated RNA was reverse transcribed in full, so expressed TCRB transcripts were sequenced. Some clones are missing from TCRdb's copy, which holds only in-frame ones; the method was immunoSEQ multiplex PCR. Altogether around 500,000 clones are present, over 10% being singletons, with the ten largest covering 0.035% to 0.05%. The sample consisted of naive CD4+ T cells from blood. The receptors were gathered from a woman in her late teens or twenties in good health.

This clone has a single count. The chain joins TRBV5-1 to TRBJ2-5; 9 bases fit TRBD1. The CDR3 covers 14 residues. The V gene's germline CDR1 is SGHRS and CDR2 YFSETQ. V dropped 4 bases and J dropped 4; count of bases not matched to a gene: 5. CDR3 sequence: CASSGTGGSETQYF. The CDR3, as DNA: TGCGCCAGCAGCGGCACAGGGGGCTCAGAGACCCAGTACTTC.

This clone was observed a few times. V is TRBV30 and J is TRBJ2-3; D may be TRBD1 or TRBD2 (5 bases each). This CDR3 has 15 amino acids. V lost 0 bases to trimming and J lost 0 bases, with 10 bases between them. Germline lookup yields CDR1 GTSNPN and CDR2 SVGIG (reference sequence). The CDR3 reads CAWSVIGTSTDTQYF. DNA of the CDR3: TGTGCCTGGAGTGTTATCGGGACGAGCACAGATACGCAGTATTTT.

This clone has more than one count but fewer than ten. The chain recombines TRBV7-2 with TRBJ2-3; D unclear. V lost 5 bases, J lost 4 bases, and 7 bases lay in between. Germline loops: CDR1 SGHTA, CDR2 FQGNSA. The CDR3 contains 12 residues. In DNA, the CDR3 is TGTGCCAGCAGCGCTACCTCAGATACGCAGTATTTT. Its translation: CASSATSDTQYF.

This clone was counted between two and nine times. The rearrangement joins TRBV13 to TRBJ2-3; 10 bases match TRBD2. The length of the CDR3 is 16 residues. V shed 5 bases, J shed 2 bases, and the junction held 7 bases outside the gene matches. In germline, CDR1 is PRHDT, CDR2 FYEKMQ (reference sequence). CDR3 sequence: CASSPRTSGYTDTQYF. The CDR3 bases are TGTGCCAGCAGCCCGAGGACTAGCGGTTACACAGATACGCAGTATTTT.

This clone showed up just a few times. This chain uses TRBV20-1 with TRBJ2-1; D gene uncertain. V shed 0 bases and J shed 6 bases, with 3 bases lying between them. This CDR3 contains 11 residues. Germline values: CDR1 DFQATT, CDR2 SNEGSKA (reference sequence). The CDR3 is CSAREINEQFF. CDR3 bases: TGCAGTGCTAGAGAGATCAATGAGCAGTTCTTC.

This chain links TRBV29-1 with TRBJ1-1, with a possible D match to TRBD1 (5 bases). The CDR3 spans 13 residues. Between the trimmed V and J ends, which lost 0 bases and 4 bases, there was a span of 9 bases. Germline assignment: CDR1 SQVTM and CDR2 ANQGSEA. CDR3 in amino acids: CSVEEGAGTEAFF. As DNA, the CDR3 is TGCAGCGTTGAAGAAGGGGCGGGCACTGAAGCTTTCTTT.

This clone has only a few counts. CDR3 in amino acids: CAWSDWETQYF. The DNA for the CDR3 is TGTGCCTGGAGTGACTGGGAGACCCAGTACTTC. The genes are TRBV30 and TRBJ2-5; the D is unclear. Germline V gene lookup returns CDR1 GTSNPN and CDR2 SVGIG (reference sequence). The CDR3 loop spans 11 amino acids. Trimming took off 1 base at V and 5 bases at J, with 5 bases between the two ends. Together with reference TRBV30 and TRBJ2-5, the CDR3 gives the full variable domain: SQTIHQWPATLVQPVGSPLSLECTVEGTSNPNLYWYRQAAGRGLQLLFYSVGIGQISSEVPQNLSASRPQDRQFILSSKKLLLSDSGFYLCAWSDWETQYFGPGTRLLVL.